This record covers a single TCR beta chain. Germline CDR1 reads SGHTA; CDR2 reads FQGNSA. V was pared by 5 bases and J by 7 bases, with 17 bases between. The CDR3 is 15 residues long. Authors' methods: By means of reference gene primer amplification, nucleated cell counts were estimated. Sequenced by immunoSEQ multiplex PCR; TCRdb stores in-frame clones only, minus some. The V and J calls and clone size are taken from that table; D and trimming were inferred from the DNA. The sample records about 100,000 clones, about 90% being singletons. This specimen comes from a study of blood T cell repertoires in COVID-19. About the study: Researchers got acute and convalescent COVID-19 samples from the United States, Italy and Spain. In each case, the material was cDNA or gDNA derived from T cells, B-cell-depleted T cells, or PBMCs.

The TCR sequence derives from a man older than 75 with acute or convalescent COVID-19. V is TRBV7-2 and J is TRBJ1-4; tentative D call: TRBD1 (6 bases). Sequencing was carried out using peripheral blood. CDR3 region: CASSAGGTGVEKLFF. The DNA of the CDR3 is TGTGCCAGCAGCGCGGGGGGCACGGGGGTTGAAAAACTGTTTTTT.